This entry features one T cell receptor (beta chain) sequence. Its antigen is as yet unknown. The germline CDR1 and CDR2 sequences are LNHNV and YYDKDF (reference sequence). The CDR3 has 13 residues. The V and J ends lost 1 base and 7 bases respectively, with 10 bases between them. This sample is drawn from a study of CD8 T cells in Susac syndrome. Overall study results and limits: In its TCR sequencing and HLA analysis, the study acknowledged that the number of individuals was relatively small.

Reverse transcription of about 0.45 to 1 ug RNA was carried out with random hexamers. An immunoSEQ multiplex PCR generated amplified TCR beta CDR3 products spanning 54 Vbeta and 13 Jbeta. TCRdb re-analysed the immunoSEQ multiplex PCR reads in MiXCR, keeping a single row per CDR3 protein. The sample lists 150,000 to 190,000 distinct CDR3 sequences; roughly 95% were seen once. From blood CD8+ and CD4+ T cells, TCR beta sequences were generated. TEMRA cells were enriched by FACS, and CD4+ and CD8+ T cells were negatively isolated. The chain recombines TRBV15 with TRBJ1-1, with a tentative D call TRBD1 (6 bases). The source material was CD8+ T cells from PBMCs. This TCR derives from a human donor with multiple sclerosis. CDR3 loop: CATSRGGAGEAFF. The CDR3, as DNA: TGTGCCACCAGCAGAGGGGGGGCCGGTGAAGCTTTCTTT.